The present entry profiles one T cell receptor (beta chain) with its context. Its specificity is unknown. Assay: immunoSEQ multiplex PCR; the TCRdb copy retains only in-frame clones and omits some. This sample yields under 100,000 clones, of which about 80% are seen a single time; around 5.5% belongs to the top ten. The germline CDR1 and CDR2 sequences are SGHTA and FQGNSA. The CDR3 covers 14 residues. V gave up 4 bases and J gave up 2 bases, with 10 bases separating them. This entry is derived from a study of OX40 agonist ivuxolimab in advanced cancers. Overall study context: A partial response was reached by three patients: one with hepatocellular carcinoma and two with cutaneous melanoma. Whole-study results and caveats: CD8+ T cells averaged more expanded clones than CD4+.

The chain links TRBV7-2 to TRBJ2-3; no firm D call. Sequencing used CD4+ or CD8+ T cells sorted from blood, obtained in a trial of the OX40 agonist ivuxolimab. This TCR was recovered from an adult with an advanced solid tumor such as melanoma, head and neck, liver or kidney cancer. The CDR3 region is CASSSYKPTDTQYF. Written as DNA, the CDR3 is TGTGCCAGCAGCTCTTACAAACCCACAGATACGCAGTATTTT.